One and the same sample provided the 23 T cell receptor beta chains below, sequenced in a study of T cells in Graves' hyperthyroidism and ophthalmopathy. Amplification of TCR beta CDR3 regions used RNA as the template. RT-PCR in the first round (using the HTBI primer set) targeted the TCR CDR3. TCRdb fed the multiplex PCR reads into MiXCR, producing one record per CDR3 protein. The sample has under 550,000 distinct CDR3 sequences, around 13% seen once. The sequencing sample was made of blood. The receptors were sampled from a woman under 30 with Graves' hyperthyroidism.

As DNA, the CDR3 is TGCAGTGCTAGAGATGTGGACAGTTTAGCCAAAAACATTCAGTACTTC. The encoded protein is CSARDVDSLAKNIQYF. This chain joins TRBV20-1 and TRBJ2-4, with a tentative D call TRBD1 (6 bases). The germline V gene has CDR1 DFQATT and CDR2 SNEGSKA (reference sequence). V was cut by 0 bases and J by 0 bases, with 12 bases left in between. The length of the CDR3 is 16 residues.

This clonotype appeared many times. The chain recombines TRBV28 with TRBJ2-7; 7 nucleotides line up with TRBD1. The CDR3 runs to 14 residues. V dropped 5 bases and J dropped 1; count of bases not matched to a gene: 5. Germline CDR1 MDHEN, CDR2 SYDVKM. CDR3 sequence (DNA): TGTGCCAGCAGTCCAGGGACAGAGTCCTACGAGCAGTACTTC. Translating gives CASSPGTESYEQYF. Full variable domain (remainder filled in from reference TRBV28 and TRBJ2-7): DVKVTQSSRYLVKRTGEKVFLECVQDMDHENMFWYRQDPGLGLRLIYFSYDVKMKEKGDIPEGYSVSREKKERFSLILESASTNQTSMYLCASSPGTESYEQYFGPGTRLTVT.

This clonotype was recorded many times. V gene TRBV28 combines with J gene TRBJ2-4; possibly TRBD2 for D (6 bases). The V end lost 6 bases, the J end lost 0 bases, and 15 bases lay between the germline ends. Germline CDR1 MDHEN, CDR2 SYDVKM. This CDR3 spans 16 amino acids. The CDR3 here is CASSQKRVLAKNIQYF. The CDR3 DNA is TGTGCCAGCAGCCAGAAGCGGGTGCTAGCCAAAAACATTCAGTACTTC.

V and J are TRBV2 and TRBJ1-6; no clear D gene. Trimming pared 5 bases from V and 13 bases from J, leaving 9 bases between. The CDR3 runs to 11 residues. Germline assignment: CDR1 SNHLY and CDR2 FYNNEI. CDR3 nucleotide sequence: TGTGCCAGCAGTCTAGTGGTCCCCCTCCACTTT. Amino acids: CASSLVVPLHF.

The chain employs TRBV10-2 and TRBJ2-2; 14 bases match TRBD2. From germline, CDR1 is WSHSY and CDR2 SAAADI. The V segment lost 0 bases and the J segment 7 bases; nucleotides outside the gene matches: 4. The CDR3 sequence is 17 residues long. The CDR3 DNA sequence: TGCGCCAGCAGTGAGTCGGGGGGACTAGCGGGAGTCGGGGAGCTGTTTTTT. It encodes CASSESGGLAGVGELFF.

The table lists this clonotype with many counts. The gene calls are TRBV5-4 and TRBJ2-3; possible D gene TRBD2, 5 bases. Trimming removed 2 bases from V and 2 bases from J, with 12 bases in between. Germline V lookup: CDR1 SGHNT, CDR2 YYREEE (reference sequence). The CDR3 loop spans 15 amino acids. CDR3 sequence reads: CASSFAGRTTDTQYF. CDR3 DNA: TGTGCCAGCAGCTTTGCGGGCAGAACCACAGATACGCAGTATTTT.

This clonotype was detected a few times. This rearrangement joins TRBV6-2 or TRBV6-3 to TRBJ2-1, with D possibly called TRBD1 or TRBD2 (5 bases each). The CDR3 totals 16 residues. Germline V gene data show CDR1 as MNHEY and CDR2 as SVGEGT. Trimming removed 6 bases from V and 0 bases from J, with 15 bases in between. CDR3 sequence reads: CASSRRAGSSYNEQFF. In DNA form, the CDR3 reads TGTGCCAGCAGCCGAAGGGCAGGGAGCTCCTACAATGAGCAGTTCTTC.

This clonotype has a count of ten or more. CDR3 coding DNA: TGTGCCAGCAGCTTGGGCGACATAGCCTACGAGCAGTACTTC. It codes for CASSLGDIAYEQYF. The chain combines TRBV5-4 with TRBJ2-7; D ambiguous. Germline V gene sequence: CDR1 SGHNT, CDR2 YYREEE (reference sequence). The CDR3 runs to 14 residues. V lost 0 bases, J lost 2 bases, and 9 bases lay in between.

The table lists this clonotype with many counts. The chain uses TRBV9 and TRBJ1-1; D remains ambiguous. The germline gives CDR1 SGDLS, CDR2 YYNGEE. The V and J ends lost 0 bases and 4 bases respectively, with 7 bases between them. This CDR3 spans 13 amino acids. The CDR3 DNA follows: TGTGCCAGCAGCGTAGCTCCTGGCACTGAAGCTTTCTTT. It codes for CASSVAPGTEAFF.

This clonotype was seen repeatedly, ten times or more. This chain links TRBV7-2 with TRBJ2-1; no firm D call. Germline V gives CDR1 SGHTA, CDR2 FQGNSA. V was pared by 3 bases and J by 5 bases, with 11 bases between. The CDR3 runs to 14 residues. The CDR3 DNA reads as TGTGCCAGCAGCTTTCCCAGATCCAACAATGAGCAGTTCTTC. It codes for CASSFPRSNNEQFF.

The gene calls are TRBV5-1 and TRBJ1-4; the D gene is possibly TRBD1 (5 bases). The V end was cut by 2 bases, the J end by 5 bases, with 22 bases between. The CDR3 spans 18 residues. Germline V gene data show CDR1 as SGHRS and CDR2 as YFSETQ. CDR3 nucleotide sequence: TGCGCCAGCAGCTTACTAACTACAGGAGCCCTGGGGAATGAAAAACTGTTTTTT. This encodes CASSLLTTGALGNEKLFF.

This clonotype was observed many times. The CDR3 protein is CATRPGLGITDTQYF. CDR3 in DNA: TGTGCCACCCGACCGGGACTGGGAATCACAGATACGCAGTATTTT. This chain uses TRBV28 with TRBJ2-3; maybe TRBD2 (6 bases). This CDR3 region has 15 residues. Germline assignment: CDR1 MDHEN and CDR2 SYDVKM. The ends were cut back, 10 bases at V and 2 bases at J, with 19 bases in the middle. The whole variable domain, remainder taken from reference TRBV28 and TRBJ2-3, is DVKVTQSSRYLVKRTGEKVFLECVQDMDHENMFWYRQDPGLGLRLIYFSYDVKMKEKGDIPEGYSVSREKKERFSLILESASTNQTSMYLCATRPGLGITDTQYFGPGTRLTVL.

This clonotype has only a few counts. At one boundary the junction diverges from the germline segment, which might be a read error. The rearrangement uses TRBV12-3 or TRBV12-4 and TRBJ2-3; D remains unclear. The CDR3 contains 11 residues. CDR3 amino acids: CASTLLDMQYF. As DNA, the CDR3 is TGTGCCAGCACCTTATTGGATATGCAGTATTTT.

This clonotype was seen ten or more times. CDR3 sequence: CSAREGGGRRDVQYF. DNA for the CDR3: TGCAGTGCTAGAGAAGGTGGGGGGCGTCGTGACGTTCAGTACTTC. This rearrangement joins TRBV20-1 to TRBJ2-4; D tentatively reads TRBD1 or TRBD2 (6 bases each). V lost 0 bases and J 11 bases, leaving 20 bases between the germline ends. Germline lookup yields CDR1 DFQATT and CDR2 SNEGSKA (reference sequence). This CDR3 comprises 15 residues.

This clonotype was picked up many times. This sequence joins TRBV3-1 and TRBJ1-1; D call uncertain. This CDR3 comprises 13 residues. V dropped 1 base and J dropped 4 bases, with 7 bases sitting between them. Per germline, CDR1 LGHDT and CDR2 YNNKEL (reference sequence). The CDR3 loop is CASSQALGTEAFF. The CDR3 DNA is TGTGCCAGCAGCCAAGCATTGGGCACTGAAGCTTTCTTT.

This clonotype was recorded a few times. CDR3 nucleotides: TGTGCCAGTCAGGGGGCCGGGGAGCTGTTTTTT. It translates to CASQGAGELFF. The gene calls are TRBV12-3 or TRBV12-4 and TRBJ2-2; 7 bases map to TRBD1. The CDR3 loop spans 11 amino acids. The ends lost 9 bases at V and 6 bases at J; junction bases unmatched: 1.

This clonotype was seen a handful of times. The chain employs TRBV10-3 and TRBJ1-1; a weak D match, TRBD1 (6 bases). The CDR3 spans 13 residues. Looked up from germline, CDR1 is ENHRY and CDR2 is SYGVKD. Trimming stripped 5 bases from V and 2 bases from J, with 9 bases between. CDR3 in DNA: TGTGCCATCAGTCCGGGACAAAACACTGAAGCTTTCTTT. Translating it yields CAISPGQNTEAFF.

The table lists this clonotype with many counts. The chain links TRBV6-1 to TRBJ2-1, with 11 bases identical to TRBD2. Germline CDR1 reads MNHNS; CDR2 reads SASEGT. The CDR3 length is 14 residues. After removal of 7 bases from V and 7 bases from J, the junction contained 6 bases not matched to a gene. CDR3 sequence reads: CASTIAGGPNEQFF. CDR3 nucleotide sequence: TGTGCCAGCACCATAGCGGGAGGGCCGAATGAGCAGTTCTTC.

This clonotype was counted many times. The rearrangement uses TRBV7-2 and TRBJ2-1; 7 bases match TRBD1. The germline gives CDR1 SGHTA, CDR2 FQGNSA. The CDR3 spans 15 residues. V was pared by 2 bases and J by 4 bases, with 5 bases of the junction left unmatched. In nucleotides, the CDR3 is TGTGCCAGCAGCTTACTACAGGGGTCGTACAATGAGCAGTTCTTC. Amino acids: CASSLLQGSYNEQFF.

The rearrangement uses TRBV11-2 and TRBJ1-1; 9 nucleotides align to TRBD1. The V gene end was trimmed by 1 base and the J gene end by 7 bases; junction bases not matched to a gene: 4. This CDR3 has 14 residues. Germline V gives CDR1 SGHAT, CDR2 FQNNGV. This chain's CDR3 is CASSLGDRVGEAFF. The DNA for the CDR3 is TGTGCCAGCAGCTTAGGGGACAGGGTAGGTGAAGCTTTCTTT.

This clonotype came up many times. The CDR3 sequence is CASSLGLDNEQFF. The CDR3 nucleotides read TGTGCCAGCAGCTTAGGACTAGACAATGAGCAGTTCTTC. The chain uses TRBV11-2 and TRBJ2-1; D is perhaps TRBD2 (6 bases). Germline V lookup: CDR1 SGHAT, CDR2 FQNNGV. V was shortened by 1 base and J by 5 bases, with 6 bases between the two germline ends. The CDR3 is made up of 13 amino acids.

This clonotype was observed many times. The chain uses TRBV6-2 or TRBV6-3 and TRBJ2-7, with 9 bases that match TRBD1. CDR1 is MNHEY and CDR2 is SVGEGT in the germline V gene. The CDR3 is made up of 15 amino acids. The V and J ends lost 6 bases and 6 bases, in that order; junction bases with no gene match: 12. The CDR3 sequence is CASRGEGRTGAEQYF. The CDR3 DNA reads TGTGCCAGCAGGGGGGAGGGAAGGACAGGGGCCGAGCAGTACTTC.

This clonotype was seen repeatedly, ten times or more. The V and J genes are TRBV3-1 and TRBJ1-4, with TRBD1 as a possible D gene (5 bases). The CDR3 sequence is 13 residues long. The V gene's germline CDR1 is LGHDT and CDR2 YNNKEL (reference sequence). Trimming cost V 3 bases and J 5 bases, with 7 bases left between them. This chain's CDR3 is CASSHDRNEKLFF. In DNA, the CDR3 is TGTGCCAGCAGCCACGACAGAAATGAAAAACTGTTTTTT.